One TCR beta chain is described in this entry. Germline V gene sequence: CDR1 SGHTA, CDR2 FQGNSA. The length of the CDR3 is 15 residues. The V end lost 1 base, the J end lost 6 bases, and 13 bases lay between the germline ends. Authors' methods: The assay estimated nucleated cells by amplifying reference gene primers. TCRdb's copy holds only in-frame clones and misses some; the assay was immunoSEQ multiplex PCR. From that table come the V and J calls and clone size; the DNA was used to work out D and trimming. The data show hundreds of thousands of clones, approximately 89% seen once. The data stem from a study of blood T cell repertoires in COVID-19. Study-level information: The United States, Italy and Spain supplied acute and convalescent COVID-19 samples. T cells, B-cell-depleted T cells, or PBMCs provided the cDNA or gDNA that served as material.

Patients at the Seattle site were enrolled during active infection and followed longitudinally. The chain joins TRBV7-2 to TRBJ2-1; D perhaps matches TRBD2 (6 bases). The clonotype was recovered from a woman between 25 and 40 years old with COVID-19, enrolled during active disease. Sequenced sample: peripheral blood. CDR3 nucleotides: TGTGCCAGCAGCTTAGGATCCCAAGCGGGCAATGAGCAGTTCTTC. Translating gives CASSLGSQAGNEQFF.